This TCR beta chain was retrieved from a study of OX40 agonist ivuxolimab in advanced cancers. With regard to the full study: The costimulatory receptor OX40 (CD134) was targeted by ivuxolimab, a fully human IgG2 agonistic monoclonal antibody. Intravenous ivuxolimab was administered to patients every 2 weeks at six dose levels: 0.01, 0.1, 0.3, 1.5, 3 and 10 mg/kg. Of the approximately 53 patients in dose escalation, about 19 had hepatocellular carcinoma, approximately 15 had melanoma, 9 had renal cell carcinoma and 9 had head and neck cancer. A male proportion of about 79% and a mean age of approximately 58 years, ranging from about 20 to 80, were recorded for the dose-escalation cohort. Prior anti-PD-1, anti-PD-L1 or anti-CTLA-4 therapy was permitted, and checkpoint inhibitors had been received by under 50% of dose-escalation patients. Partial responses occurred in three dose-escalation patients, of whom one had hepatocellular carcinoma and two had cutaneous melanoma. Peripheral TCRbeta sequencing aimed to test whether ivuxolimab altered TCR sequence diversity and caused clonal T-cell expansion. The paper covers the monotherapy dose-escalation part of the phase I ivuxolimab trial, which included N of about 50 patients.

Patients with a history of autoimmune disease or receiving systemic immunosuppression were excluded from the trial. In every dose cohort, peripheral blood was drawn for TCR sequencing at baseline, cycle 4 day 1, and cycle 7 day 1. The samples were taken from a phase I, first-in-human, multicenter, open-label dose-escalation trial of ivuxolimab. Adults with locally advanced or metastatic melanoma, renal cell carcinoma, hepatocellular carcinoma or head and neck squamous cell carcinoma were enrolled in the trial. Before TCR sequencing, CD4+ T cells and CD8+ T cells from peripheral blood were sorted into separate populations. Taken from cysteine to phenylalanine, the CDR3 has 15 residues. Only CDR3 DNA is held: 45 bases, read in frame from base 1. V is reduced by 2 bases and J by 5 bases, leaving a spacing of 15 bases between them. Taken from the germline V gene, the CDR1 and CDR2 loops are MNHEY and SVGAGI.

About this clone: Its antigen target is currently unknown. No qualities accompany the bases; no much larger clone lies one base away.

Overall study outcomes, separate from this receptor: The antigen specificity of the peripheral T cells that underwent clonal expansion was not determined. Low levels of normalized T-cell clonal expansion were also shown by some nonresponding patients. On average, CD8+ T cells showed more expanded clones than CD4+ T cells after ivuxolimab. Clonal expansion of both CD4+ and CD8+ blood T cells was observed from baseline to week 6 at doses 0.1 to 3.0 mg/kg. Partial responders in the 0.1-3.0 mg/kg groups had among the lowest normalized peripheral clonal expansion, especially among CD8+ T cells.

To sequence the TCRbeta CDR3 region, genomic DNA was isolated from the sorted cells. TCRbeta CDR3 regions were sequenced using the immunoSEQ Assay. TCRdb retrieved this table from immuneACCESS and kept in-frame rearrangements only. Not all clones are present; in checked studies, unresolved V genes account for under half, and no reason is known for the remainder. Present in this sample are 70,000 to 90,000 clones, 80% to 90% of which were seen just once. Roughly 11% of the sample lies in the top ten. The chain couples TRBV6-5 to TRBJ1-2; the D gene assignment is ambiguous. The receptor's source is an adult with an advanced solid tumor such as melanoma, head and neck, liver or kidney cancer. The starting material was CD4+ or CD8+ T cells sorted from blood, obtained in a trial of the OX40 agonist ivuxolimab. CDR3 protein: CASSYMGIGSYGYTF. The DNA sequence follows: TGTGCCAGCAGTTACATGGGGATTGGGTCTTATGGCTACACCTTC.